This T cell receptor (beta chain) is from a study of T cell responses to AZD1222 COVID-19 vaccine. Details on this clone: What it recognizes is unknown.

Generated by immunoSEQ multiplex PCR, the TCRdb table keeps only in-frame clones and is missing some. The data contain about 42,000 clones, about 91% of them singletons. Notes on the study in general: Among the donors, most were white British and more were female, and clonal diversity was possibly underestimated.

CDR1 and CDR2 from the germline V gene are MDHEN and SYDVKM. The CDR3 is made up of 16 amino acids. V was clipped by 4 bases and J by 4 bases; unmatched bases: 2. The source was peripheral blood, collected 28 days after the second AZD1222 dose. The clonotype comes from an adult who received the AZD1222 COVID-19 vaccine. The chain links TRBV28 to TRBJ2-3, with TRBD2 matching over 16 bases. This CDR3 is CASSSGTSGRADTQYF. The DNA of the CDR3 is TGTGCCAGCAGTTCCGGGACTAGCGGGAGGGCAGATACGCAGTATTTT. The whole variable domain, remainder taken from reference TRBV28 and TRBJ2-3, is DVKVTQSSRYLVKRTGEKVFLECVQDMDHENMFWYRQDPGLGLRLIYFSYDVKMKEKGDIPEGYSVSREKKERFSLILESASTNQTSMYLCASSSGTSGRADTQYFGPGTRLTVL.